Listed here are 19 T cell receptor beta chains from one sample, sequenced in a study of persistence of HIV-infected CD4 T cells (dated by TCRdb to the early 2020s). Antigens for these TCRs are unknown. This sample's treatment or condition label indicates: suppressive antiretroviral therapy. A pool of overlapping HIV-1 Gag 15-mer peptides, at about 1 ug per peptide per mL, was used to stimulate the cells. Memory CD4+ T cells that did not respond, being CD40L-negative, CD69-negative and CD45RO-high, were sorted as memory populations depleted of antigen-responding cells. The immunoSEQ hsTCRB assay version 4, run in survey mode, was used to sequence TCRbeta repertoires from genomic DNA. What TCRdb holds here is the immuneACCESS table cut down to in-frame rearrangements. Part of the clones is not present; checked against another copy, under half of the missing clones reflect an unresolved V gene, and the others are unexplained. The sample profile shows about 36,000 clones; more than 75% of them were found once. The ten largest clones take up roughly 5.9% of the sample.

Here the sequenced sample was cultured CD4+ T cells from PBMCs, taken from a patient who received antiretroviral therapy. The intended sense of this specimen's cell subset or site label: CD40L-CD69- CD45RO-high memory CD4 T cells not responding to Gag peptides. These receptors all stem from an adult with HIV. The donor label of this sample is uncertain.

The chain joins TRBV2 to TRBJ1-5; no clear D. Germline CDR1 is SNHLY and CDR2 is FYNNEI. The V and J ends lost 8 bases and 0 bases respectively, with 8 bases between them. This CDR3 comprises 13 residues. CDR3 region: CASSRSSNQPQHF. Here the CDR3 DNA reads TGTGCCAGCTCTCGGAGTAGCAATCAGCCCCAGCATTTT. The whole variable domain, remainder taken from reference TRBV2 and TRBJ1-5, is EPEVTQTPSHQVTQMGQEVILRCVPISNHLYFYWYRQILGQKVEFLVSFYNNEISEKSEIFDDQFSVERPDGSNFTLKIRSTKLEDSAMYFCASSRSSNQPQHFGDGTRLSIL.

This clone has more than one count but fewer than ten. This sequence joins TRBV6-6 and TRBJ1-5, with 9 bases aligning to TRBD1. The V gene end was trimmed by 5 bases and the J gene end by 1 base; junction bases not matched to a gene: 6. Germline V gene lookup returns CDR1 MNHNY and CDR2 SVGAGI (reference sequence). CDR3 length equals 16 residues. The CDR3 here is CASSRAGTGSNQPQHF. CDR3 DNA: TGTGCCAGCAGTCGAGCCGGGACAGGGAGCAATCAGCCCCAGCATTTT.

The V gene is TRBV9, the J gene TRBJ2-3; no firm D call. Between the trimmed V and J ends, which lost 0 bases and 2 bases, there was a span of 7 bases. CDR1 SGDLS and CDR2 YYNGEE come from the germline V gene. The CDR3 spans 14 residues. Here the CDR3 reads CASSVGPLTDTQYF. The CDR3 nucleotides are TGTGCCAGCAGCGTAGGACCCCTCACAGATACGCAGTATTTT.

This clone was seen just once. The genes are TRBV29-1 and TRBJ1-5; D is undetermined. This CDR3 comprises 12 residues. From germline, CDR1 is SQVTM and CDR2 ANQGSEA. V dropped 4 bases and J dropped 4 bases, with 8 bases sitting between them. CDR3: CSVVQPNQPQHF. The CDR3 region has the DNA TGCAGCGTTGTACAGCCTAATCAGCCCCAGCATTTT.

The V and J genes are TRBV2 and TRBJ2-1; D unclear. With 5 bases removed from V and 4 bases from J, the gap between germline ends came to 15 bases. This CDR3 contains 15 residues. CDR1 is SNHLY, CDR2 FYNNEI, per germline. The CDR3 loop is CASSTQRLQYNEQFF. As DNA, the CDR3 is TGTGCCAGCAGTACCCAGAGACTTCAATACAATGAGCAGTTCTTC.

J is TRBJ1-2 and V is TRBV7-2; the D gene is possibly TRBD1 (6 bases). This CDR3 spans 16 amino acids. Germline CDR1 and CDR2: SGHTA and FQGNSA. Trimming left V 5 bases short and J 3 bases short, with 19 bases between. In DNA form, the CDR3 reads TGTGCCAGCAGCCCCCAAGCGGGGGCCGGGCACTATGGCTACACCTTC. Encoded protein: CASSPQAGAGHYGYTF.

The chain links TRBV27 to TRBJ1-1, with 8 bases lining up with TRBD1. V trimming: 6 bases; J trimming: 3 bases; junction bases outside the gene matches: 15. The V gene's germline CDR1 is MNHEY and CDR2 SMNVEV (reference sequence). The CDR3 is 17 amino acids. This CDR3 is CASRLDRDGTSDTEAFF. CDR3 nucleotides: TGTGCCAGCAGATTGGACAGGGACGGCACATCGGACACTGAAGCTTTCTTT.

The V call is TRBV28, the J call TRBJ1-1; D remains unclear. V lost 2 bases to trimming and J lost 3 bases, with 10 bases between them. Germline loops: CDR1 MDHEN, CDR2 SYDVKM. The CDR3 is made up of 14 amino acids. The DNA of the CDR3 is TGTGCCAGCAGTTTAAGGACTGCATACACTGAAGCTTTCTTT. This gives the protein CASSLRTAYTEAFF.

The rearrangement links TRBV19 to TRBJ1-3, with a tentative D call TRBD1 (6 bases). CDR1 and CDR2 (germline): LNHDA, SQIVND (reference sequence). V lost 1 base and J 0 bases, leaving 7 bases between the germline ends. The CDR3 has 15 residues. The DNA of the CDR3 is TGTGCCAGTAGTATAGCCAGGGGCTCTGGAAACACCATATATTTT. This gives the protein CASSIARGSGNTIYF.

The chain uses TRBV7-3 and TRBJ2-3; possibly TRBD1 or TRBD2 for D (5 bases each). Germline V lookup: CDR1 SGHTA, CDR2 FQGTGA. The V and J ends lost 4 bases and 6 bases respectively, with 14 bases between them. This CDR3 contains 14 residues. This CDR3 is CASSSGTLRDTQYF. The DNA of the CDR3 is TGTGCCAGCAGCTCCGGGACCCTAAGGGATACGCAGTATTTT.

This chain links TRBV6-6 with TRBJ1-6; no definite D call. Looked up from germline, CDR1 is MNHNY and CDR2 is SVGAGI (reference sequence). The CDR3 runs 14 residues. Trimming left V 7 bases short and J 4 bases short, with 11 bases between. Written as DNA, the CDR3 is TGTGCCAGCACCTCCGCCTCATATAATTCACCCCTCCACTTT. Translation gives CASTSASYNSPLHF.

The chain employs TRBV6-5 and TRBJ1-4, with TRBD1 matching over 7 bases. Germline V lookup: CDR1 MNHEY, CDR2 SVGAGI. Trimming cost V 4 bases and J 7 bases; bases outside gene matches: 12. The CDR3 totals 16 residues. The DNA for the CDR3 is TGTGCCAGCAGTTTAGACGACAGGGCTCCGGGTGAAAAACTGTTTTTT. Its protein product is CASSLDDRAPGEKLFF.

V gene TRBV27 combines with J gene TRBJ2-7; no clear D. Trimming took 1 base from V and 3 from J, leaving 13 bases between them. The CDR3 loop spans 15 amino acids. The V gene's germline CDR1 is MNHEY and CDR2 SMNVEV (reference sequence). CDR3 residues: CASSLYGSSYYEQYF. The CDR3 coding sequence is TGTGCCAGCAGTTTATACGGTTCGTCGTACTACGAGCAGTACTTC.

This chain joins TRBV18 and TRBJ2-1; 10 bases are shared with TRBD2. CDR3 length: 15 residues. V lost 2 bases and J lost 6; bases outside the gene matches: 4. Germline-derived CDR1 and CDR2 are KGHSH and LQKENI. The CDR3 coding sequence is TGTGCCAGCTCACCAACTAGCGGGGTGGGCAATGAGCAGTTCTTC. Its protein is CASSPTSGVGNEQFF.

V and J are TRBV12-5 and TRBJ2-1, with TRBD1 matching over 7 bases. The germline CDR1 and CDR2 sequences are LGHNT and FRNRAP. V lost 9 bases to trimming and J lost 7 bases; unmatched junction nucleotides: 21. This CDR3 is 17 amino acids long. The CDR3 DNA sequence: TGTGCTAGCAAGACAGGGAATACAGACCCCACTCGGAATGAGCAGTTCTTC. This codes for CASKTGNTDPTRNEQFF.

The genes are TRBV5-1 and TRBJ1-1; TRBD1 agrees at 8 bases. CDR1 is SGHRS, CDR2 YFSETQ, per germline. This CDR3 spans 17 amino acids. V gave up 4 bases and J gave up 4 bases; unmatched junction bases: 15. The DNA for the CDR3 is TGCGCCAGCAGCATCGGACAGGGTAGAGTTGATAGCACTGAAGCTTTCTTT. Its protein product is CASSIGQGRVDSTEAFF.

Only a few counts were recorded for this clone. The chain links TRBV19 to TRBJ1-1; D gene uncertain. Germline V gives CDR1 LNHDA, CDR2 SQIVND (reference sequence). The CDR3 loop spans 15 amino acids. V lost 9 bases, J lost 5 bases, and 22 bases lay in between. The CDR3 sequence: CASLATGFGLTEAFF. CDR3 bases: TGTGCCAGCCTCGCCACCGGGTTCGGCCTAACTGAAGCTTTCTTT.

The V and J genes are TRBV19 and TRBJ1-5; D remains unclear. Germline CDR1 reads LNHDA; CDR2 reads SQIVND (reference sequence). This CDR3 contains 13 residues. V was pared by 3 bases and J by 3 bases, with 6 bases between. CDR3 sequence (DNA): TGTGCCAGTAGTATCGGTCCCAATCAGCCCCAGCATTTT. This codes for CASSIGPNQPQHF. The full variable domain, with the rest looked up from reference TRBV19 and TRBJ1-5, is DGGITQSPKYLFRKEGQNVTLSCEQNLNHDAMYWYRQDPGQGLRLIYYSQIVNDFQKGDIAEGYSVSREKKESFPLTVTSAQKNPTAFYLCASSIGPNQPQHFGDGTRLSIL.

The CDR3 bases are TGCGCCAGCAGCTTGGGTAGCCAAGAGACCCAGTACTTC. The encoded protein is CASSLGSQETQYF. The V and J genes are TRBV5-1 and TRBJ2-5, with D unclear. The CDR3 covers 13 residues. Germline CDR1 is SGHRS and CDR2 is YFSETQ. Trimming left V 0 bases short and J 1 base short, with 4 bases between.